Here is one TCR beta chain with its context. Germline trimming cut 3 bases from V and 0 bases from J; bases unmatched to any gene: 9. The V gene's germline CDR1 is DFQATT and CDR2 SNEGSKA (reference sequence). The CDR3 covers 16 residues. Primed by a sample-barcoded 5' primer and a J-beta primer mix, a second PCR proceeded for 7 to 11 cycles. TCRdb called the 5' RACE reads again in MiXCR, with one record for every CDR3 protein. The sample contains 1.5 million to 2 million distinct CDR3 sequences, about 35% of which appear only once. The data belong to a study of blood T cells in healthy people across ages.

The sequence derives from a woman in her thirties in good health. Sequencing input: blood. This chain links TRBV20-1 with TRBJ1-2; TRBD1 matches at 8 bases. CDR3 in amino acids: CSASRDRRKANYGYTF. The DNA of the CDR3 is TGCAGTGCTAGTAGGGACAGGCGGAAAGCTAACTATGGCTACACCTTC.